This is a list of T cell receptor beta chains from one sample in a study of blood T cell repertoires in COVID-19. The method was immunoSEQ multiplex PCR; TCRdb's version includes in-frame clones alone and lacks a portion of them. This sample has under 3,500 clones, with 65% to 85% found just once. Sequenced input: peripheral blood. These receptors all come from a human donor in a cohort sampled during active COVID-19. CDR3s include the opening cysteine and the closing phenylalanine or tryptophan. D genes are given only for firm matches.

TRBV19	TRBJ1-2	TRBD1	CASSIPRDRVAANYGYTF
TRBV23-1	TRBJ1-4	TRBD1	CETMGTGGEKLFF
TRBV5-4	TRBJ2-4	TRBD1	CASSPTGTGANIQYF
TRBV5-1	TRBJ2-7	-	CASSPGAVYEQYF
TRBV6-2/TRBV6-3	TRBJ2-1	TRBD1	CASSYPLGQAPYNEQFF
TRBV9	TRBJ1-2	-	CASSVYPWGLVDGYTF
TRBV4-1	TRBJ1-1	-	CASSQERGSEAFF
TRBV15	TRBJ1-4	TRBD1	CATSGTGGDEKLFF
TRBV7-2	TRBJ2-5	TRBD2	CASSSSRAGASKETQYF
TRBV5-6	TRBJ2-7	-	CASTSTLGHEQYF
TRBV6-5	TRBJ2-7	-	CASSNQGSSYEQYF
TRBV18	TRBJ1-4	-	CASSRVREKLFF
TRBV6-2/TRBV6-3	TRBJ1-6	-	CASSYSIGQGGNSPLHF
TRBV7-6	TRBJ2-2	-	CASSLSGRRWTGELFF
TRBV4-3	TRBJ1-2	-	CASSPAQGSNYGYTF
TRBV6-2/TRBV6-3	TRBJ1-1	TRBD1	CASSPWTGKNTEAFF
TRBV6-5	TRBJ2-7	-	CASSLQGDWYEQYF
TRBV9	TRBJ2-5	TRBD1	CASSGGGQGKETQYF
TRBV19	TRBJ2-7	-	CASSRRAGINYEQYF
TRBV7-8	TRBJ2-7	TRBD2	CASNRLAGAYEQYF
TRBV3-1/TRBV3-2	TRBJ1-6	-	CASSQRTEGNSPLHF
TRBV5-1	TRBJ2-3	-	CASSLLGSWADTQYF
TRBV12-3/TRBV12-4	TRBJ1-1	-	CASSSAGAFF
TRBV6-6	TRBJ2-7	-	CASSYSVANEQYF
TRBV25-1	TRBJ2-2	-	CASRGLTGELFF
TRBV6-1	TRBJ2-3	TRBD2	CASSERLAGGRADTQYF
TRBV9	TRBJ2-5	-	CASSPREGGGPETQYF
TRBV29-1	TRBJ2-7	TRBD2	CSVTGTSGSPYEQYF
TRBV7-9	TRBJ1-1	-	CASSLPLSGGTITEAFF
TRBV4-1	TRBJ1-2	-	CASSQVPGAGGGYTF
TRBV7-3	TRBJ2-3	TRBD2	CASSSGTSPSTDTQYF
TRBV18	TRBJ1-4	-	CASSRNEKLFF